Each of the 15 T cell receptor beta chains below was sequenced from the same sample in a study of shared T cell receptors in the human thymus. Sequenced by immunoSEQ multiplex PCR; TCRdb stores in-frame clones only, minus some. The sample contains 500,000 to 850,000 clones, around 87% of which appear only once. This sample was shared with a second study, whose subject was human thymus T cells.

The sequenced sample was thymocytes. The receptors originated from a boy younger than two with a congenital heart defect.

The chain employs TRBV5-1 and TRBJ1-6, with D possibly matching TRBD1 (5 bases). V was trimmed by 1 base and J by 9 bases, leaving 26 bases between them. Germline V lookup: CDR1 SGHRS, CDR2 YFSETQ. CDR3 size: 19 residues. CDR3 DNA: TGCGCCAGCAGCTTGTTCGGCCCCCAAGGGGTTTGGGTTGGTTCACCCCTCCACTTT. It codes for CASSLFGPQGVWVGSPLHF.

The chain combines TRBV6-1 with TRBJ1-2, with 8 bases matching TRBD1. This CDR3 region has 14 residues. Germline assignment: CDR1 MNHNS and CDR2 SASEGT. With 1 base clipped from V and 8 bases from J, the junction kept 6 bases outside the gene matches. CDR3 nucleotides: TGTGCCAGCAGTGAAGTTGCAGGGGGCTGGGGCTACACCTTC. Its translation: CASSEVAGGWGYTF.

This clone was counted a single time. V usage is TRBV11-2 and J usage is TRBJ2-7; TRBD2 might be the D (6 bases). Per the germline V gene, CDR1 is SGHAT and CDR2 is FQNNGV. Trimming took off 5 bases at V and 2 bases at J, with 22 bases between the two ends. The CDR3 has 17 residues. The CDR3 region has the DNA TGTGCCAGCAGCCGTAGGCAGGTGGAGGGGCGTACCTACGAGCAGTACTTC. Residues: CASSRRQVEGRTYEQYF.

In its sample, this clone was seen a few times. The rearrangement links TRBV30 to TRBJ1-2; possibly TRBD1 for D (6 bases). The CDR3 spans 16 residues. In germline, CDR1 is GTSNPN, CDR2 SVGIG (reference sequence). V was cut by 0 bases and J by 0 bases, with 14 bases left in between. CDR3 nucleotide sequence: TGTGCCTGGAGTGTACGGGGGGCCAAAACTAACTATGGCTACACCTTC. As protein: CAWSVRGAKTNYGYTF. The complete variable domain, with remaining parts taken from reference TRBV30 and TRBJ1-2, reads SQTIHQWPATLVQPVGSPLSLECTVEGTSNPNLYWYRQAAGRGLQLLFYSVGIGQISSEVPQNLSASRPQDRQFILSSKKLLLSDSGFYLCAWSVRGAKTNYGYTFGSGTRLTVV.

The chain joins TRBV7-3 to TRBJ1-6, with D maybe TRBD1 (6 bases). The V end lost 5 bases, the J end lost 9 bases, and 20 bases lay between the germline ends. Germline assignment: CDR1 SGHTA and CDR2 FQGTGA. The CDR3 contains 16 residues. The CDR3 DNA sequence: TGTGCCAGCAGCCCGGGCCCAGGCGGGGGCTCTTCACCCCTCCACTTT. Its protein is CASSPGPGGGSSPLHF. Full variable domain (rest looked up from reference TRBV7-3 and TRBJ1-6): GAGVSQTPSNKVTEKGKYVELRCDPISGHTALYWYRQSLGQGPEFLIYFQGTGAADDSGLPNDRFFAVRPEGSVSTLKIQRTERGDSAVYLCASSPGPGGGSSPLHFGNGTRLTVT.

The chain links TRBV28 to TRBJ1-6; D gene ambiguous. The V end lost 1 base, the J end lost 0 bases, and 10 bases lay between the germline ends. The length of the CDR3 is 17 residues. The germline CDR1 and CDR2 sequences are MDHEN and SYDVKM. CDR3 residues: CASSLYLGGSYNSPLHF. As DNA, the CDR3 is TGTGCCAGCAGTTTATATTTGGGAGGCTCCTATAATTCACCCCTCCACTTT.

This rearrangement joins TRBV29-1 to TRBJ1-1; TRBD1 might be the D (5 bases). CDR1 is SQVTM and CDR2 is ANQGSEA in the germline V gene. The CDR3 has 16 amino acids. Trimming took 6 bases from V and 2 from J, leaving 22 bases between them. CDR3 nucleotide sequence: TGCAGCGTCTGTGGGGGGGAGAAGGGAGTAAACACTGAAGCTTTCTTT. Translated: CSVCGGEKGVNTEAFF.

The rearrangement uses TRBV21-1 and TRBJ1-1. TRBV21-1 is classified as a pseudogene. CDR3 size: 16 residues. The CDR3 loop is CASTLPGYQANTEAFF. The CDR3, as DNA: TGTGCCAGCACCCTCCCGGGGTACCAGGCGAACACTGAAGCTTTCTTT.

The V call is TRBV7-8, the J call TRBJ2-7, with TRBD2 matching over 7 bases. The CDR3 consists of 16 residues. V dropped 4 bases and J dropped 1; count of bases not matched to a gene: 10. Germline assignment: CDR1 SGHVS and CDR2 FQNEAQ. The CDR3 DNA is TGTGCCAGCAGCTCCCCGGGGGGTCTTAAATCCTACGAGCAGTACTTC. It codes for CASSSPGGLKSYEQYF.

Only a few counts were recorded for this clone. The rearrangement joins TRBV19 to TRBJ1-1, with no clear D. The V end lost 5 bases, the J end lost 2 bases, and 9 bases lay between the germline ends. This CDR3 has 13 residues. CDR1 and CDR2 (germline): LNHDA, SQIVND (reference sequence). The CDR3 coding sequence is TGTGCCAGTAGTCCGCCGGGAAACACTGAAGCTTTCTTT. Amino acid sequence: CASSPPGNTEAFF.

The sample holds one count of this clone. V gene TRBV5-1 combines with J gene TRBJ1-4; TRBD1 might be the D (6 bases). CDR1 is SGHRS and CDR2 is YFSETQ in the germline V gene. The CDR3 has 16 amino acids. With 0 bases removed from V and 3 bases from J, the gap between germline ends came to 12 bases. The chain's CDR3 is CASSLAPRGANEKLFF. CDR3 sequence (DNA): TGCGCCAGCAGCTTGGCTCCCAGGGGTGCTAATGAAAAACTGTTTTTT.

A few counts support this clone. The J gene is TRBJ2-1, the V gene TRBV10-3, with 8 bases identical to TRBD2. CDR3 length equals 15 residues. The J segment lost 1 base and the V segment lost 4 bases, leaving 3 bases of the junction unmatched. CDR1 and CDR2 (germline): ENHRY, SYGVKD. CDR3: CAISGLARSYNEQFF. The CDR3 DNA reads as TGTGCCATCAGTGGACTAGCGCGGTCCTACAATGAGCAGTTCTTC.

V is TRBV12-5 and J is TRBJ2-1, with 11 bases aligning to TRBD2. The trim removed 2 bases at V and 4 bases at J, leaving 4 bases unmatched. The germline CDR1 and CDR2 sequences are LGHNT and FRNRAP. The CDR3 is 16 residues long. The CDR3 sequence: CASGLRVAGGYNEQFF. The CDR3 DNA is TGTGCTAGTGGTTTGAGAGTAGCGGGAGGGTACAATGAGCAGTTCTTC. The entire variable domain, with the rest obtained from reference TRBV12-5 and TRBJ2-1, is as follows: DARVTQTPRHKVTEMGQEVTMRCQPILGHNTVFWYRQTMMQGLELLAYFRNRAPLDDSGMPKDRFSAEMPDATLATLKIQPSEPRDSAVYFCASGLRVAGGYNEQFFGPGTRLTVL.

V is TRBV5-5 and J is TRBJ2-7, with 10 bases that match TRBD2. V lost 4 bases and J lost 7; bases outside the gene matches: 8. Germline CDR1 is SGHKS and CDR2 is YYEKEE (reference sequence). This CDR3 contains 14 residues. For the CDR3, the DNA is TGTGCCAGCAGCCTGTTTAGCGGGGGGTTGGAGCAGTACTTC. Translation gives CASSLFSGGLEQYF.

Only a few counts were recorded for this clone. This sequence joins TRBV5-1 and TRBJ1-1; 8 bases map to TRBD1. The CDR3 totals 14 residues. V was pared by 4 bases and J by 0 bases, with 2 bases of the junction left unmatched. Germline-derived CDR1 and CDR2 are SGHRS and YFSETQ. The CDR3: CASSRGQVNTEAFF. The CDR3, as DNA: TGCGCCAGCAGCCGGGGACAGGTGAACACTGAAGCTTTCTTT.